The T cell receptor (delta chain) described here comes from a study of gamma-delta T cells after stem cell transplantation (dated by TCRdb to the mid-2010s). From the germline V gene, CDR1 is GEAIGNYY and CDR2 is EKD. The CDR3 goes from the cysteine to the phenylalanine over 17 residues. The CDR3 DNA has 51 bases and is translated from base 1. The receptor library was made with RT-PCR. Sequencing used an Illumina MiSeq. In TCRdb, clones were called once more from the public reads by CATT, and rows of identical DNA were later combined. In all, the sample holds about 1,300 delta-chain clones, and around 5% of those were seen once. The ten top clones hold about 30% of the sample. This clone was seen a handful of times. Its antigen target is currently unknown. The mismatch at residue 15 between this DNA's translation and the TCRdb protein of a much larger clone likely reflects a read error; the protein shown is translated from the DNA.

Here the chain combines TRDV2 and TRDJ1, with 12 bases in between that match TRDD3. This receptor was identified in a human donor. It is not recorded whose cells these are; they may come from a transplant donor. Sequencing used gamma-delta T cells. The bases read TGTGCCTGTGACAAACTGGGGGATACCCGGTACACCGATAAACGCATCTTT. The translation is CACDKLGDTRYTDKRIF.